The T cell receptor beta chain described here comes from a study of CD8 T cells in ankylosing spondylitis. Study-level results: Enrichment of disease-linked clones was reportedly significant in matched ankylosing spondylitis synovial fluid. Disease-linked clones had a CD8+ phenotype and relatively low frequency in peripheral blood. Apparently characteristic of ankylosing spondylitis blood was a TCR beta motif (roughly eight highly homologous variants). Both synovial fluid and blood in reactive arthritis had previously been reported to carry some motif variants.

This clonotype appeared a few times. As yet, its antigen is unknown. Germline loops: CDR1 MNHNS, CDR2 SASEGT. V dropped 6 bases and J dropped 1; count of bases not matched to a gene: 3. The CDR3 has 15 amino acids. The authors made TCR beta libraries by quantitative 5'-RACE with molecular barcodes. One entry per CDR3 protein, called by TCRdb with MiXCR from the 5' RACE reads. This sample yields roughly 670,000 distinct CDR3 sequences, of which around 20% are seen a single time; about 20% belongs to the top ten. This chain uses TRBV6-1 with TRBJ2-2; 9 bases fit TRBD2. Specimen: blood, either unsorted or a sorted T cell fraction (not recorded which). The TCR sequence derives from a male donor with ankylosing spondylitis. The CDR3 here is CASRNSGRNTGELFF. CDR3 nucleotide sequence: TGTGCCAGCAGGAATAGCGGGAGGAACACCGGGGAGCTGTTTTTT.